Listed below are T cell receptor beta chains from one sample, sequenced in a study of regulatory T cells in long-lasting Graves disease. TCRdb reanalysed the multiplex PCR reads using MiXCR and keeps one entry per CDR3 protein. The table lists 420,000 or so distinct CDR3 sequences, 15% to 20% of them singletons. These same data were also listed under a study on T cells in Graves' hyperthyroidism and ophthalmopathy.

Sequenced material: peripheral blood mononuclear cells (PBMCs), taken at new diagnosis, from a patient treated with antithyroid drugs. Every receptor here comes from a woman younger than 30 with Graves disease. Each CDR3 is given with its conserved first and last residue. A D gene is named only where the DNA matches it firmly. The size field is filled for only some rows; it gives once, few, many or a size class.

V gene	clone size	J gene	D gene	CDR3 DNA	CDR3 protein
TRBV7-2	many	TRBJ2-7	TRBD2	TGTGCCAGCAGCTTTCTAGCGGGAGGCCCCGCCTACGAGCAGTACTTC	CASSFLAGGPAYEQYF
TRBV2	many	TRBJ2-7	TRBD2	TGTGCCAGCAGTGGTCGGCCTAGCGGGAGGTCCTACGAGCAGTACTTC	CASSGRPSGRSYEQYF
TRBV10-3	-	TRBJ2-7	-	TGTGCCATCCGTCTACAGGGGAGGGACGAGCAGTACTTC	CAIRLQGRDEQYF
TRBV19	-	TRBJ1-2	TRBD1	TGTGCCAGTAGTAACACAGGGGACTATGGCTACACCTTC	CASSNTGDYGYTF
TRBV20-1	few	TRBJ1-4	-	TGCAGTGCTAGGGGACACTCAAATAATGAAAAACTGTTTTTT	CSARGHSNNEKLFF
TRBV29-1	many	TRBJ2-7	TRBD2	TGCAGCGTGGGCCGGGGAGGGCACTTTTACGAGCAGTACTTC	CSVGRGGHFYEQYF
TRBV11-2	many	TRBJ2-5	-	TGTGCCAGCAGCTCGAGCCACGGTCTGAGGGAGACCCAGTACTTC	CASSSSHGLRETQYF
TRBV28	many	TRBJ1-2	-	TGTGCCAGCAGTCCCCTCCCAGGTGACTATGGCTACACCTTC	CASSPLPGDYGYTF
TRBV6-1	few	TRBJ2-7	-	TGTGCCAGCAGTGAAAGACAAGAGGGAGAGCAGTACTTC	CASSERQEGEQYF
TRBV6-1	many	TRBJ2-2	TRBD1	TGTGCCAGCAGTGTCCGAGACAGGGGTTTGGGTTACACCGGGGAGCTGTTTTTT	CASSVRDRGLGYTGELFF
TRBV4-2	-	TRBJ2-3	-	TGTGCCAGCAGCCAAGATCTCGGGAGAGGGGGTCGGGATACGCAGTATTTT	CASSQDLGRGGRDTQYF
TRBV3-1	-	TRBJ2-4	-	TGTGCCAGCAGCAACAACGGAAAAAACATTCAGTACTTC	CASSNNGKNIQYF
TRBV12-3/TRBV12-4	many	TRBJ2-3	TRBD1	TGTGCCAGCAGCCGAACAGGGGGCATAAGCACAGATACGCAGTATTTT	CASSRTGGISTDTQYF
TRBV2	many	TRBJ2-5	TRBD2	TGTGCCAGCAGCCCCGACGGGACTAGGCGGTCAGAGACCCAGTACTTC	CASSPDGTRRSETQYF
TRBV3-1	-	TRBJ2-5	TRBD2	TGTGCCAGCAGAGAAAGCGGGAGTGGCGGAGAGACCCAGTACTTC	CASRESGSGGETQYF
TRBV20-1	-	TRBJ1-6	-	TGCAGTGCTAGAGATCGGGGGGAATCTAATTCACCCCTCCACTTT	CSARDRGESNSPLHF
TRBV6-2/TRBV6-3	-	TRBJ2-1	-	TGTGCCAGCAGTTACTCGATCGCCGATGAGCAGTTCTTC	CASSYSIADEQFF
TRBV30	-	TRBJ2-1	-	TGTGCCTGGAGTGCCTTGAGCTCCTACAATGAGCAGTTCTTC	CAWSALSSYNEQFF
TRBV11-2	many	TRBJ2-5	-	TGTGCCAGCAGCTTAGACCAAGGACTAATGAGGGACTTC	CASSLDQGLMRDF
TRBV5-1	-	TRBJ1-4	-	TGCGCCAGCAGCCCCGGGACAAGTTACGAAAAACTGTTTTTT	CASSPGTSYEKLFF
TRBV28	few	TRBJ2-2	-	TGTGCCAGCAGTTTAGGGCGAACGAACACCGGGGAGCTGTTTTTT	CASSLGRTNTGELFF
TRBV6-9	many	TRBJ1-2	-	TGTGCCAGCAGTTACTCCCGGAATAACTATGGCTACACCTTC	CASSYSRNNYGYTF